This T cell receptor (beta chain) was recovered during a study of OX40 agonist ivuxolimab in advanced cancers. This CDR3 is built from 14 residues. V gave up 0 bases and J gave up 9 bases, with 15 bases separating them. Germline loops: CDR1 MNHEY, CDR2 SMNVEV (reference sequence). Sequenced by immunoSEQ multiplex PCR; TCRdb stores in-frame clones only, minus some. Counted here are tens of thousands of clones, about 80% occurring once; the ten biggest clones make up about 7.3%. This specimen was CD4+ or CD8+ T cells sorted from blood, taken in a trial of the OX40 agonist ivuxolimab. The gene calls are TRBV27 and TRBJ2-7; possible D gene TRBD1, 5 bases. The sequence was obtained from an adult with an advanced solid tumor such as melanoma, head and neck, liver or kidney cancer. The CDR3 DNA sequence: TGTGCCAGCAGTTTATCTGGGGCCGTCGCCGGGCAGTACTTC. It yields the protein CASSLSGAVAGQYF.